A single sample gave rise to the 5 T cell receptor beta chains below, sequenced in a study of blood T cell repertoires in COVID-19. Sequencing was performed with immunoSEQ multiplex PCR; in TCRdb, only in-frame clones are kept and a portion is missing. The data show approximately 52,000 clones, roughly 80% seen once. The sample taken for sequencing was peripheral blood. These receptors were obtained from a woman of 80 years or more with acute or convalescent COVID-19.

There are a few counts of this clone. The chain combines TRBV11-3 with TRBJ2-1; possible D gene TRBD2, 5 bases. The CDR3 covers 13 residues. With 5 bases removed from V and 10 bases from J, the gap between germline ends came to 15 bases. Germline V gene sequence: CDR1 SGHNT, CDR2 YENEEA. As DNA, the CDR3 is TGTGCCAGCAGCGAGGAGGCAGGCGGGGAGCAGTTCTTC. Translation: CASSEEAGGEQFF.

The rearrangement joins TRBV25-1 to TRBJ1-4, with D perhaps TRBD1 (5 bases). CDR3 size: 12 residues. V lost 2 bases to trimming and J lost 10 bases, with 8 bases between them. Germline CDR1 is MGHDK and CDR2 is SYGVNS. The DNA for the CDR3 is TGTGCCAGCAGTGAAACAGGCTTAAAACTGTTTTTT. It encodes CASSETGLKLFF.

CDR3: CASSQEDRGNTEAFF. CDR3 sequence (DNA): TGCGCCAGCAGCCAAGAGGACAGGGGGAACACTGAAGCTTTCTTT. The chain couples TRBV4-1 to TRBJ1-1; 9 bases agree with TRBD1. CDR1 and CDR2 from the germline V gene are MGHRA and YSYEKL. V was pared by 0 bases and J by 1 base, with 0 bases of the junction left unmatched. CDR3 length: 15 amino acids.

The rearrangement links TRBV3-1 (or the pseudogene TRBV3-2) to TRBJ1-6, with 7 bases aligning to TRBD1. CDR3 length equals 15 residues. Trimming removed 5 bases from V and 7 bases from J; junction bases left unmatched: 8. Germline V gives CDR1 LGHDT, CDR2 YNNKEL (reference sequence). The CDR3 DNA follows: TGTGCCAGCAGCAACACAGGGGCGCAAAATTCACCCCTCCACTTT. This gives the protein CASSNTGAQNSPLHF.

The genes are TRBV5-6 and TRBJ1-1, with TRBD1 matching over 7 bases. With 4 bases clipped from V and 3 bases from J, the junction kept 21 bases outside the gene matches. The CDR3 extends over 19 amino acids. Per the germline V gene, CDR1 is SGHDT and CDR2 is YYEEEE. CDR3 protein: CASSIRLTGTRLIYTEAFF. The DNA of the CDR3 is TGTGCCAGCAGCATAAGGCTGACAGGGACCCGGTTAATTTACACTGAAGCTTTCTTT.